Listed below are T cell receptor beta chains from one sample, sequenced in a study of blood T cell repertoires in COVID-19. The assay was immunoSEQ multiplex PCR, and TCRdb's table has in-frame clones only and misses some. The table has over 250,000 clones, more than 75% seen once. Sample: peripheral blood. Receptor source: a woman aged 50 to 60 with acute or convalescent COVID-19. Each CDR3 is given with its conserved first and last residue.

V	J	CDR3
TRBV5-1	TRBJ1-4	CASSRDRGGSEKLFF
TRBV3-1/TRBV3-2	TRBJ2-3	CASSQPGQGKHTQYF
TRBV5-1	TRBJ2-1	CASSLDLAGGGYNEQFF
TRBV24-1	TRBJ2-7	CATSVTDSYEQYF
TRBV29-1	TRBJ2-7	CSVVLDNAYEQYF
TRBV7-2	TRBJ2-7	CASSLTPIGQGFYEQYF
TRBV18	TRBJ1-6	CASSPPVPGQGYWSPLHF
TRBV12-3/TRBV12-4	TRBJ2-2	CASSFGTGELFF
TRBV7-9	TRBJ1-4	CASSLMQGAELFF
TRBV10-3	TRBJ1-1	CAISVEKNTEAFF
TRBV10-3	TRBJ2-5	CAISAGTQETQYF
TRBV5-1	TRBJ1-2	CASSFSWVTTVLDF
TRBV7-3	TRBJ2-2	CASSPGTSGAGGELFF
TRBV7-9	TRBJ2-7	CASSLVTSGSHYEQYF